One and the same sample provided the 21 T cell receptor beta chains below, sequenced in a study of T cell repertoires in cytomegalovirus infection. TCRdb reprocessed the reads with MiXCR, giving one entry per CDR3 protein. The sample carries about 300,000 distinct CDR3 sequences, about 9.1% recorded once. Source material: PBMCs. All receptors derive from a human donor in good health (CMV status not recorded). Some clones in this sample may be carry-over from other donors' samples.

In this sample, this clonotype turned up a few times. This rearrangement joins TRBV7-9 to TRBJ1-3, with TRBD1 as a possible D gene (5 bases). CDR1 is SEHNR, CDR2 FQNEAQ, per germline (reference sequence). The ends were cut back, 3 bases at V and 0 bases at J, with 9 bases in the middle. The CDR3 length is 15 residues. CDR3 region: CASSLRQLSGNTIYF. The CDR3, as DNA: TGTGCCAGCAGCTTGAGACAGCTCTCTGGAAACACCATATATTTT. Based on the CDR3 plus reference TRBV7-9 and TRBJ1-3, the full variable domain is DTGVSQNPRHKITKRGQNVTFRCDPISEHNRLYWYRQTLGQGPEFLTYFQNEAQLEKSRLLSDRFSAERPKGSFSTLEIQRTEQGDSAMYLCASSLRQLSGNTIYFGEGSWLTVV.

The chain recombines TRBV28 with TRBJ2-1, with a weak D call TRBD1 (6 bases). Germline loops: CDR1 MDHEN, CDR2 SYDVKM. The V end was cut by 4 bases, the J end by 8 bases, with 21 bases between. This CDR3 contains 16 residues. The CDR3: CASSSPRQGNSYEQFF. The CDR3 DNA reads TGTGCCAGCAGTTCCCCGAGGCAGGGGAATAGCTATGAGCAGTTCTTC. The complete variable domain, with remaining parts taken from reference TRBV28 and TRBJ2-1, reads DVKVTQSSRYLVKRTGEKVFLECVQDMDHENMFWYRQDPGLGLRLIYFSYDVKMKEKGDIPEGYSVSREKKERFSLILESASTNQTSMYLCASSSPRQGNSYEQFFGPGTRLTVL.

In its sample, this clonotype was seen a few times. The chain is built from TRBV20-1 and TRBJ1-4; D unclear. This CDR3 contains 14 residues. V gave up 0 bases and J gave up 3 bases, with 8 bases separating them. Germline CDR1 and CDR2: DFQATT and SNEGSKA (reference sequence). The CDR3, as DNA: TGCAGTGCTAGAGATGCGGTCGCTAATGAAAAACTGTTTTTT. This encodes CSARDAVANEKLFF.

This clonotype was recorded many times. The rearrangement links TRBV2 to TRBJ2-7, with D tentatively TRBD2 (7 bases). With 6 bases removed from V and 4 bases from J, the gap between germline ends came to 25 bases. Germline-derived CDR1 and CDR2 are SNHLY and FYNNEI. This CDR3 has 17 residues. The CDR3 spells CASRGGQPGEGLYEQYF. CDR3 coding DNA: TGTGCCAGCAGGGGCGGACAGCCAGGGGAGGGTCTGTACGAGCAGTACTTC.

In its sample, this clonotype was seen many times. The chain combines TRBV7-2 with TRBJ2-3; TRBD2 matches 15 bases. Germline CDR1 reads SGHTA; CDR2 reads FQGNSA. The CDR3 loop spans 17 amino acids. Trimming cost V 1 base and J 8 bases; bases outside gene matches: 7. This chain's CDR3 is CASSLVGLAGGGGTQYF. The CDR3 nucleotides are TGTGCCAGCAGCTTAGTGGGACTAGCGGGGGGAGGAGGTACGCAGTATTTT.

At least ten counts were recorded for this clonotype. J is TRBJ2-1 and V is TRBV12-5; D not resolved. The CDR3 runs to 12 residues. Germline V gene sequence: CDR1 LGHNT, CDR2 FRNRAP. Trimming took off 2 bases at V and 10 bases at J, with 9 bases between the two ends. CDR3 nucleotides: TGTGCTAGTGGTTTGTCCCAACTCGAGCAGTTCTTC. Amino acid sequence: CASGLSQLEQFF.

This clonotype was observed many times. The chain employs TRBV12-3 or TRBV12-4 and TRBJ2-2, with TRBD1 as a possible D gene (6 bases). Trimming shortened V by 6 bases and J by 2 bases, and 19 bases separated the two germline ends. The CDR3 loop spans 17 amino acids. The CDR3 here is CASRPPSGHLNTGELFF. CDR3 nucleotide sequence: TGTGCCAGCAGACCTCCCTCGGGACACTTAAACACCGGGGAGCTGTTTTTT.

At least ten counts were recorded for this clonotype. The V gene is TRBV7-8, the J gene TRBJ2-7; D is perhaps TRBD1 or TRBD2 (5 bases each). Trimming stripped 5 bases from V and 6 bases from J, with 26 bases between. Germline assignment: CDR1 SGHVS and CDR2 FQNEAQ. The CDR3 has 17 residues. The CDR3 coding sequence is TGTGCCAGCAGCCGAGGGGTGGCAGCCGGGACCACGAGCGAGCAGTACTTC. As protein: CASSRGVAAGTTSEQYF. The complete variable domain, with remaining parts taken from reference TRBV7-8 and TRBJ2-7, reads GAGVSQSPRYKVAKRGQDVALRCDPISGHVSLFWYQQALGQGPEFLTYFQNEAQLDKSGLPSDRFFAERPEGSVSTLKIQRTQQEDSAVYLCASSRGVAAGTTSEQYFGPGTRLTVT.

Worth noting for this clonotype: This may arise from a read error, as a much more abundant clone is one base away. This sequence joins TRBV12-3 or TRBV12-4 and TRBJ2-3, with 12 bases fitting TRBD2. CDR3 length: 15 residues. As DNA, the CDR3 is TGTGCCGGCAGTCCTAGCGGGGGGGCGCAAGATACGCAGTATTTT. Residues: CAGSPSGGAQDTQYF.

The table lists this clonotype with many counts. This chain joins TRBV7-2 and TRBJ2-5; TRBD2 aligns across 8 bases. The CDR3 is 13 residues long. Germline V lookup: CDR1 SGHTA, CDR2 FQGNSA. V gave up 5 bases and J gave up 5 bases; unmatched junction bases: 4. The CDR3 loop is CASSAPGGETQYF. The CDR3 DNA reads TGTGCCAGCAGCGCGCCGGGAGGGGAGACCCAGTACTTC.

This clonotype was recorded many times. This chain uses TRBV3-1 with TRBJ2-5, with 14 bases matching TRBD2. The CDR3 is made up of 17 amino acids. Germline V CDR1 and CDR2: LGHDT, YNNKEL (reference sequence). The V gene end was trimmed by 1 base and the J gene end by 5 bases; junction bases not matched to a gene: 6. The CDR3 sequence is CASSQGTSGGSRETQYF. DNA of the CDR3: TGTGCCAGCAGCCAAGGGACTAGCGGGGGGAGCCGGGAGACCCAGTACTTC.

This clonotype was recorded many times. The V call is TRBV19, the J call TRBJ2-6; perhaps TRBD1 as D (6 bases). The CDR3 is 14 amino acids. Germline CDR1 and CDR2: LNHDA and SQIVND (reference sequence). Deletions cut 6 bases from V and 4 bases from J, with 10 bases between. The CDR3 loop reads CASRDSPGANVLTF. DNA of the CDR3: TGTGCCAGTAGGGACAGTCCGGGGGCCAACGTCCTGACTTTC.

This clonotype was recorded a few times. V usage is TRBV29-1 and J usage is TRBJ1-2; D is unclear. CDR1 is SQVTM and CDR2 is ANQGSEA in the germline V gene. V dropped 3 bases and J dropped 0 bases, with 8 bases sitting between them. This CDR3 contains 13 residues. As DNA, the CDR3 is TGCAGCGTTGAGATGGAGGCTAACTATGGCTACACCTTC. Its translation: CSVEMEANYGYTF.

In its sample, this clonotype was seen many times. V gene TRBV20-1 combines with J gene TRBJ2-5, with 12 nucleotides matching TRBD2. The CDR3 loop spans 17 amino acids. V lost 1 base to trimming and J lost 2 bases; unmatched junction nucleotides: 8. Germline V lookup: CDR1 DFQATT, CDR2 SNEGSKA (reference sequence). CDR3 sequence reads: CSARALLAGGNQETQYF. CDR3 in DNA: TGCAGTGCTAGAGCGTTACTAGCGGGGGGCAATCAAGAGACCCAGTACTTC.

This clonotype appeared many times. The rearrangement uses TRBV10-2 and TRBJ1-2; D ambiguous. Germline V gene lookup returns CDR1 WSHSY and CDR2 SAAADI. Trimming removed 7 bases at V and 1 base at J, with 10 bases between. The CDR3 totals 13 residues. The CDR3: CASTPRDNYGYTF. CDR3 nucleotides: TGCGCCAGCACCCCCCGGGATAACTATGGCTACACCTTC.

This clonotype showed up many times. The rearrangement joins TRBV3-1 to TRBJ2-2; 7 bases match TRBD1. Germline CDR1 and CDR2: LGHDT and YNNKEL (reference sequence). There are 12 residues in the CDR3. The V segment lost 8 bases and the J segment 5 bases; nucleotides outside the gene matches: 2. The CDR3: CASEQGTGELFF. The CDR3 DNA follows: TGTGCCAGCGAACAGGGGACCGGGGAGCTGTTTTTT.

In this sample, this clonotype turned up many times. The CDR3 nucleotides read TGTGCCAGCAAGGAGCGCAATCAGCCCCAGCATTTT. This encodes CASKERNQPQHF. The gene calls are TRBV6-2 or TRBV6-3 and TRBJ1-5; D gene unclear. Germline-derived CDR1 and CDR2 are MNHEY and SVGEGT. The CDR3 is 12 residues long. Trimming pared 7 bases from V and 2 bases from J, leaving 6 bases between.

This clonotype was seen repeatedly, ten times or more. The V gene is TRBV6-1, the J gene TRBJ1-6; unclear D gene. The V gene lost 8 bases and the J gene lost 0 bases, with 5 bases spanning the gap. The CDR3 consists of 13 residues. The germline CDR1 and CDR2 sequences are MNHNS and SASEGT. CDR3 protein: CASQVSYNSPLHF. In nucleotides, the CDR3 is TGTGCCAGCCAAGTCTCCTATAATTCACCCCTCCACTTT.

There are many counts of this clonotype. This chain uses TRBV5-1 with TRBJ2-7; a weak D match, TRBD1 (6 bases). The V gene's germline CDR1 is SGHRS and CDR2 YFSETQ. Trimming removed 4 bases from V and 6 bases from J, with 11 bases in between. CDR3 size: 12 residues. CDR3 region: CASSPGHSEQYF. In nucleotides, the CDR3 is TGCGCCAGCAGCCCGGGACACAGCGAGCAGTACTTC.

This clonotype appeared many times. The chain carries TRBV20-1 and TRBJ2-4; no clear D. CDR1 and CDR2 (germline): DFQATT, SNEGSKA (reference sequence). This CDR3 has 11 amino acids. Trimming removed 0 bases at V and 8 bases at J, with 5 bases between. CDR3 coding DNA: TGCAGTGCTAGAGATTTCGACATTCAGTACTTC. It encodes CSARDFDIQYF.

The chain links TRBV6-6 to TRBJ1-4; 9 positions match TRBD1. V trimming: 4 bases; J trimming: 7 bases; junction bases outside the gene matches: 7. CDR3 length: 15 residues. Germline CDR1 reads MNHNY; CDR2 reads SVGAGI (reference sequence). The CDR3 spells CASSFSDRGGEKLFF. In nucleotides, the CDR3 is TGTGCCAGCAGTTTCTCCGACAGGGGGGGTGAAAAACTGTTTTTT.